This entry features one T cell receptor (beta chain) sequence. Per the authors' pipeline: Counts of nucleated cells, estimated from reference gene primer amplification, were obtained. The assay was immunoSEQ multiplex PCR, and TCRdb's table has in-frame clones only and misses some. The DNA was the basis for D and trimming; V, J and clone size are from that table. This table holds about 94,000 clones, about 80% found once. The CDR3 has 12 residues. V lost 1 base, J lost 6 bases, and 0 bases stayed unmatched. CDR1 and CDR2 from the germline V gene are SGHVS and FQNEAQ. This specimen comes from a study of blood T cell repertoires in COVID-19. Study information: Samples representing acute and convalescent COVID-19 were sourced from the United States, Italy and Spain. PBMCs, B-cell-depleted T cells, or T cells provided the cDNA or gDNA that made up the material.

This chain joins TRBV7-8 and TRBJ2-7; 7 nucleotides line up with TRBD2. This TCR was sampled from a human donor in a cohort sampled during active COVID-19. Sample: peripheral blood. CDR3 sequence reads: CASSLVAGEQYF. CDR3 bases: TGTGCCAGCAGCTTAGTAGCGGGCGAGCAGTACTTC.